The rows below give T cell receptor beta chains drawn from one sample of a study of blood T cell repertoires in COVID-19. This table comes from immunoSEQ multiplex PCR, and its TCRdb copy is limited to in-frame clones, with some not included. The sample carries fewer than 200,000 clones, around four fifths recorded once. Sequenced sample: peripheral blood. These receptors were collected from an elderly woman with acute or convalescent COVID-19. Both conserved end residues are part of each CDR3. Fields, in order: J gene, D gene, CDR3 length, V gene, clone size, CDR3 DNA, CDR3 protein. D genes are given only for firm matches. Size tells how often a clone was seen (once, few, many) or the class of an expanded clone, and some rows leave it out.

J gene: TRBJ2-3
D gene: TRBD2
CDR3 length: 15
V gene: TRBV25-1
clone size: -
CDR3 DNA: TGTGCCAGCAGGGGGAGCGGGGCAAACACAGATACGCAGTATTTT
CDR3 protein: CASRGSGANTDTQYF

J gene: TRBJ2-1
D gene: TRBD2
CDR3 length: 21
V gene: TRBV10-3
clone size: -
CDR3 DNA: TGTGCCATCAGTGAGCGAAAGGCACGGACTAGCGGGCCTACGGCTTACAATGAGCAGTTCTTC
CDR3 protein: CAISERKARTSGPTAYNEQFF

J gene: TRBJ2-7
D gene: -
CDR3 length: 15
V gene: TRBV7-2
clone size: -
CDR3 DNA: TGTGCCAGCAGTTTCTGGAGTGGTCCACACTACGAGCAGTACTTC
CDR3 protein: CASSFWSGPHYEQYF

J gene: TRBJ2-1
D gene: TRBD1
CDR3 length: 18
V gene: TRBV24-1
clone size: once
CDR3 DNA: TGTGCCACCAGTGATTCCGGGACAGGGATTCCCTCTAGGGGTGAGCAGTTCTTC
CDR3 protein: CATSDSGTGIPSRGEQFF

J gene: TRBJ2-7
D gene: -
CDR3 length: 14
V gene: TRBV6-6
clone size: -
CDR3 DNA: TGTGCCAGCAGCCCTTCCGCGCGCAACTACGAGCAGTACTTC
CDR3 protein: CASSPSARNYEQYF

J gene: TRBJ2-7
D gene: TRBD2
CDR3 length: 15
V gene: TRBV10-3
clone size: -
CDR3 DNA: TGTGCCATCAGTGCGGGGACTAGCTCTTCCTACGAGCAGTACTTC
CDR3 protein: CAISAGTSSSYEQYF

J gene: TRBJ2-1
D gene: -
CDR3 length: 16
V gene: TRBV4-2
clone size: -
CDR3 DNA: TGTGCCAGCAGCCAAGCTAAGCCTGGCTCCTACAATGAGCAGTTCTTC
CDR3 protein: CASSQAKPGSYNEQFF

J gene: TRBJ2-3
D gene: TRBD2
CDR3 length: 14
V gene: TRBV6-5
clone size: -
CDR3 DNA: TGTGCCAGCAGCCCGACTAGCGGGAGGGTTGACGAGTATTTT
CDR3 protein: CASSPTSGRVDEYF

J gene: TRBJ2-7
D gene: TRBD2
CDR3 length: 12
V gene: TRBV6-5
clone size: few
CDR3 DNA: TGTGCCAGCAGTACCCCGGGACTAGAGCAGTACTTC
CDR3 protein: CASSTPGLEQYF

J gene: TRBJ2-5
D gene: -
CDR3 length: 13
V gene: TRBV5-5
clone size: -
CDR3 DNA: TGTGCCAGCAGCCAAGACCCAAGCGGGACCCAGTACTTC
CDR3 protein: CASSQDPSGTQYF

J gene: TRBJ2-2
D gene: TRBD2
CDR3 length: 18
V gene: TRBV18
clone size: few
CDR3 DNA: TGTGCCAGCTCACCACTGACAAATATGCTAGCGGGCACCGGGGAGCTGTTTTTT
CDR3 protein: CASSPLTNMLAGTGELFF

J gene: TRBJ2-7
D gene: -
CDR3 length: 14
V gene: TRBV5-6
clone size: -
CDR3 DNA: TGTGCCAGCAGTGTAGGATGGAGCTCCTACGAGCAGTACTTC
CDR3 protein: CASSVGWSSYEQYF

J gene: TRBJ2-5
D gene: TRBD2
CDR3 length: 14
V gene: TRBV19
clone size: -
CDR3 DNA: TGTGCCAGTAGTAGGACTAGCAGACAAGAGACCCAGTACTTC
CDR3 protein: CASSRTSRQETQYF

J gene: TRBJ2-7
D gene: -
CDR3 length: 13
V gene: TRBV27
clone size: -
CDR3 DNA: TGTGCCAGCAGCCGCCTAGGGGGTTACGAGCAGTACTTC
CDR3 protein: CASSRLGGYEQYF

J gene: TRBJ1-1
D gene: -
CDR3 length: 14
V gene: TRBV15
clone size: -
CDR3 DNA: TGTGCCACCAGCAGGAGTGAGGGGAACACTGAAGCTTTCTTT
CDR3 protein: CATSRSEGNTEAFF

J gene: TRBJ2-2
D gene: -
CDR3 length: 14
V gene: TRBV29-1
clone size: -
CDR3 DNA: TGCAGCGTTCGGGACTCCCTTAATACCGGGGAGCTGTTTTTT
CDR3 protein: CSVRDSLNTGELFF

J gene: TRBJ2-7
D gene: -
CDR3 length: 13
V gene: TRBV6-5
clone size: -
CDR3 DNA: TGTGCCAGCACTCGGGGTTACTCCTACGAGCAGTACTTC
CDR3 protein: CASTRGYSYEQYF

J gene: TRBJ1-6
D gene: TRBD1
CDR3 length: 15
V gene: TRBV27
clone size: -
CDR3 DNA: TGTGCCAGCAGGGGACAGGCACTCTATAATTCACCCCTCCACTTT
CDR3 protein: CASRGQALYNSPLHF

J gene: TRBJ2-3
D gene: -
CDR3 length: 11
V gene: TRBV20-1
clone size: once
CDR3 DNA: TGCAGTGCCCGAGACACAGATACGCAGTATTTT
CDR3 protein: CSARDTDTQYF

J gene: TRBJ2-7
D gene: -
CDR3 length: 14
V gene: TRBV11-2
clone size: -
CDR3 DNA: TGTGCCAGCAGCTTAGTAGGGGGGGCCTACGAGCAGTACTTC
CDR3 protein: CASSLVGGAYEQYF

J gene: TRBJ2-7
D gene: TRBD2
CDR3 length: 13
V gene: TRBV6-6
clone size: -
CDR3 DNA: TGTGCCAGCAGTTTAGGACTAGCCTACGAGCAGTACTTC
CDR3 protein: CASSLGLAYEQYF

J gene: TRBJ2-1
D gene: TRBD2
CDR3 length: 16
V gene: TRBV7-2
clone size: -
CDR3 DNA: TGTGCCAGCAGCTTAGGCGGGACTAGCGGGTACAATGAGCAGTTCTTC
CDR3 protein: CASSLGGTSGYNEQFF

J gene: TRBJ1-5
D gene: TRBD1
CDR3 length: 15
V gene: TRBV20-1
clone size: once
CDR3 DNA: TGCAGTGCTAGTAGAGGACAGGGAGGGAATCAGCCCCAGCATTTT
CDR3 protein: CSASRGQGGNQPQHF

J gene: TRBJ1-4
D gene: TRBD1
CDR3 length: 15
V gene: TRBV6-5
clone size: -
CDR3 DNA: TGTGCCAGCAGTAAAACAGGGGGGGCTAATGAAAAACTGTTTTTT
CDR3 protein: CASSKTGGANEKLFF

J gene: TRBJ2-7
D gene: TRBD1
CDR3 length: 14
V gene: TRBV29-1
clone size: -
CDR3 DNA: TGCAGCGCCTCACTGGACAGGGACTCCTACGAGCAGTACTTC
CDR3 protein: CSASLDRDSYEQYF

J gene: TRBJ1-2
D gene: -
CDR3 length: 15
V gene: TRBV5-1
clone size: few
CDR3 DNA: TGCGCCAGCAGCCCAATGGACACGGAACGCTATGGCTACACCTTC
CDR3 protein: CASSPMDTERYGYTF

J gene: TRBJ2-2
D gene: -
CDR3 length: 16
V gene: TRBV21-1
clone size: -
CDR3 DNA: TGTGCCCCAAGGGAGGTAGCGGGAGATAACACCGGGGAGCTGTTTTTT
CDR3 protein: CAPREVAGDNTGELFF

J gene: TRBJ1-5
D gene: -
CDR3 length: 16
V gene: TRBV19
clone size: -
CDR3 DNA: TGTGCCAGTAGTGTTCGGGAGAGGGGCCGCAATCAGCCCCAGCATTTT
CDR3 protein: CASSVRERGRNQPQHF

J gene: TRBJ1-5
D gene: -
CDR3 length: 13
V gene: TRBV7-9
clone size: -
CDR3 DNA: TGTGCCAGCAGCTTCCAGTCCCCCGCGCCCCAGCATTTT
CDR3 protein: CASSFQSPAPQHF

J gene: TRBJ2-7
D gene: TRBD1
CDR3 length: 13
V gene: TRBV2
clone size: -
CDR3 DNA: TGTGCCAGCAGGTCGGGACAGACTTACGAGCAGTACTTC
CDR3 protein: CASRSGQTYEQYF

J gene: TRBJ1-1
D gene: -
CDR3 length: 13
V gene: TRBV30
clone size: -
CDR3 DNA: TGTGCCTGGAATACCGGCAAGGGGCTGGAAGCTTTCTTT
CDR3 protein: CAWNTGKGLEAFF

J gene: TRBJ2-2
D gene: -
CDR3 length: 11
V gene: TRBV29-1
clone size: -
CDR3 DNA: TGCGTAGTGGAGGAGCCCGGGGAGCTGTTTTTT
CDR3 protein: CVVEEPGELFF

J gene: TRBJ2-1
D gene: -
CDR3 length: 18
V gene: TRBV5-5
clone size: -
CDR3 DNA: TGTGCCAGCAGCTCGAGGTTCGAAGTAGGTAGAGGCCTCAATGAGCAGTTCTTC
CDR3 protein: CASSSRFEVGRGLNEQFF

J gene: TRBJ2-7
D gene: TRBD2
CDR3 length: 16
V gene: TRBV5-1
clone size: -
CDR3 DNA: TGCGCCAGCAGCTCCCACGGGGGGGGCAAATCCTACGAGCAGTACTTC
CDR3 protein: CASSSHGGGKSYEQYF

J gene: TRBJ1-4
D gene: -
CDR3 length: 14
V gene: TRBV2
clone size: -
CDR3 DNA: TGTGCCAGCAGGAGGAGTCCTGCTAATGAAAAACTGTTTTTT
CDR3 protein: CASRRSPANEKLFF

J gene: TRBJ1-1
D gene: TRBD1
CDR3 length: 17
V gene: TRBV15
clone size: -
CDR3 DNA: TGTGCCACCAGCAGAGATCTCGGCAGGGGGCACGACACTGAAGCTTTCTTT
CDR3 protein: CATSRDLGRGHDTEAFF

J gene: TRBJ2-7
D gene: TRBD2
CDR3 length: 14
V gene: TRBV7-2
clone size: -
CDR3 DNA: TGTGCCAGCAGCTCACCGACTAGCCACTACGAGCAGTACTTC
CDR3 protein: CASSSPTSHYEQYF

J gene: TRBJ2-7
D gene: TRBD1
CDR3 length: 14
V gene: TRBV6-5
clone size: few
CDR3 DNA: TGTGCCAGCATGGGGACAGTAATTTCCTACGAGCAGTACTTC
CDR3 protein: CASMGTVISYEQYF

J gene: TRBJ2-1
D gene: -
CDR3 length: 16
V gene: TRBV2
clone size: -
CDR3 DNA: TGTGCCAGCTCTTCAGAATCCGGGTCCCCCCGAAATGAGCAGTTCTTC
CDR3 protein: CASSSESGSPRNEQFF

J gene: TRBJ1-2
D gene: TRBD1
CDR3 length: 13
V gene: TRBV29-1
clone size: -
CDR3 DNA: TGCAGCGTTGTTGGACAGGGGTTTACCGGCTACACCTTC
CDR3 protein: CSVVGQGFTGYTF

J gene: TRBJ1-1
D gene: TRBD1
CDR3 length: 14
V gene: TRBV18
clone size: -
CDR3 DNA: TGTGCCAGCTCACAATCGACAGGGGGGTCTGAAGCTTTCTTT
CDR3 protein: CASSQSTGGSEAFF

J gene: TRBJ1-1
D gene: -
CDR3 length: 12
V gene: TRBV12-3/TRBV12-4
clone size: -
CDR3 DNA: TGTGCCAGCAGTCCCCTTGGACAGGAAGCTTTCTTT
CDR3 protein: CASSPLGQEAFF

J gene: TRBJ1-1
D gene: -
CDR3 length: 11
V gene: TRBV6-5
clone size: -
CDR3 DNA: TGTGCCAGCCGGGACACTCCATCGGCTTTCTTT
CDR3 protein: CASRDTPSAFF

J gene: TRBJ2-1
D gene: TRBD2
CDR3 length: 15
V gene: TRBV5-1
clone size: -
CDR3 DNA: TGCGCCAGCAGCTTGGTTGCGGGGGTGCTCAATGAGCAGTTCTTC
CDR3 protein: CASSLVAGVLNEQFF

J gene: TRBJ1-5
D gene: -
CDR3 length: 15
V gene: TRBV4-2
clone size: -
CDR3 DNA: TGTGCCAGCAGCCAAGTTCGGAGCTTAAATCAGCCCCAGCATTTT
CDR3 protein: CASSQVRSLNQPQHF

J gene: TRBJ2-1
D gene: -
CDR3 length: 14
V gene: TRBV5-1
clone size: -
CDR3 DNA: TGCGCCAGCAGCCTCCCACCCCCCAGCAATGAGCAGTTCTTC
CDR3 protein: CASSLPPPSNEQFF